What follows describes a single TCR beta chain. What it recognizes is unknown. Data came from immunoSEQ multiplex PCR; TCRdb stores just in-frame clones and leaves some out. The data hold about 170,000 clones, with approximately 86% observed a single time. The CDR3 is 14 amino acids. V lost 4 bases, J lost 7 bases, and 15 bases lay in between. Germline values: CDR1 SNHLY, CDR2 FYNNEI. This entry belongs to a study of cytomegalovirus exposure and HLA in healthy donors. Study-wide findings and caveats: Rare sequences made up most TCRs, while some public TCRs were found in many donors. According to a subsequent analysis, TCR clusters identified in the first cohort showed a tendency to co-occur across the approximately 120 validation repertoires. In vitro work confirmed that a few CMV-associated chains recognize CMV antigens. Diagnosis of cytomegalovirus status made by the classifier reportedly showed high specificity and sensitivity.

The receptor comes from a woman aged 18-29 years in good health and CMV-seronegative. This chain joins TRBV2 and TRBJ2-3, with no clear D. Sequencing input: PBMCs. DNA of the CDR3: TGTGCCAGCAGTGTGGTACTCTCTGCCAATACGCAGTATTTT. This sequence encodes CASSVVLSANTQYF. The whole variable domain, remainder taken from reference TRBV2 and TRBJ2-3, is EPEVTQTPSHQVTQMGQEVILRCVPISNHLYFYWYRQILGQKVEFLVSFYNNEISEKSEIFDDQFSVERPDGSNFTLKIRSTKLEDSAMYFCASSVVLSANTQYFGPGTRLTVL.